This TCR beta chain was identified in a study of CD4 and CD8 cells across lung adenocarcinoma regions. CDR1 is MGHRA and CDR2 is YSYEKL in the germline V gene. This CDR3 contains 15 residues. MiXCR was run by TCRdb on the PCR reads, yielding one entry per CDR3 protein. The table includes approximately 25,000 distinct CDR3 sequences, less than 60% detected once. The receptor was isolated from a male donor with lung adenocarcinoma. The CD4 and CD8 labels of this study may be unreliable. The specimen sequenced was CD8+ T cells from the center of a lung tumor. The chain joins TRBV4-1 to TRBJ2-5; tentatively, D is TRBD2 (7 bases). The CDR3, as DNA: TGCGGCGCGGGCCAAGGGGGGGGGGGCCCAGAGACCCAGTACTTC. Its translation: CGAGQGGGGPETQYF.